This TCR beta chain was recorded in a study of response to subunit inactivated influenza vaccine. Trimming shortened V by 6 bases and J by 2 bases, and 13 bases separated the two germline ends. CDR1 is DFQATT and CDR2 is SNEGSKA in the germline V gene (reference sequence). The CDR3 is made up of 13 amino acids. Concerning this clonotype itself: Its antigen is unidentified. A much larger clone lies one base from this, so it may be a read error.

Study results and caveats: With each seasonal influenza vaccination, the authors suggested, few new T cells are recruited.

TCRdb recomputed calls from the RT-PCR reads with MiXCR, one row per CDR3 protein. The sample records 500,000 or so distinct CDR3 sequences, about a tenth being singletons. This chain links TRBV20-1 with TRBJ1-1; D remains unclear. The clonotype originates from a man over 45 who received an inactivated influenza vaccine. The sequencing here drew on PBMCs from blood, taken about 40 days after vaccination. Written as DNA, the CDR3 is TGCAGTGCCCCCTCGCTGGTTAACACTGAAGCTTTCTTT. This encodes CSAPSLVNTEAFF.